The T cell receptor beta chain described here comes from a study of regulatory T cells in long-lasting Graves disease. Study details: The study counted Graves' disease as persistent given over 5 years of antithyroid drugs and positive TSH receptor antibodies.

V shed 2 bases and J 5 bases; nucleotides not matched to a gene: 9. This CDR3 is 16 amino acids long. The germline V gene encodes CDR1 MNHNS and CDR2 SASEGT. Whole-study findings and limits: Persistent Graves' patients showed less TCR diversity than newly diagnosed ones.

This clonotype was recorded once. The antigen remains undetermined. The time point is: persistent/refractory GD, antithyroid drugs over 5 years with positive TRAb. Researchers made the TCR library from RNA that was extracted from PBMCs. Patients came through an endocrinology department, and that department was in Xi'an, China. Investigators prepared the TCR beta libraries by applying iRepertoire HTBI primers and Arm-PCR of CDR3 regions. Source study methods: Gene usage covered some 66 TRBV and around 15 TRBJ segments. Using its own MiXCR run on the multiplex PCR reads, TCRdb lists one record per CDR3 protein. TCRdb's processing, not the authors' own work, is the source of the V and J calls. The table lists about 460,000 distinct CDR3 sequences, approximately 23% of them singletons.

The sequenced sample was peripheral blood mononuclear cells (PBMCs), obtained when the disease was refractory, from a patient treated with antithyroid drugs. The rearrangement links TRBV6-1 to TRBJ2-7; 10 bases map to TRBD1. This clonotype was obtained from a female donor with Graves disease. CDR3 sequence reads: CASSEPGTGAYHEQYF. In DNA, the CDR3 is TGTGCCAGCAGTGAACCCGGGACAGGGGCGTACCACGAGCAGTACTTC.